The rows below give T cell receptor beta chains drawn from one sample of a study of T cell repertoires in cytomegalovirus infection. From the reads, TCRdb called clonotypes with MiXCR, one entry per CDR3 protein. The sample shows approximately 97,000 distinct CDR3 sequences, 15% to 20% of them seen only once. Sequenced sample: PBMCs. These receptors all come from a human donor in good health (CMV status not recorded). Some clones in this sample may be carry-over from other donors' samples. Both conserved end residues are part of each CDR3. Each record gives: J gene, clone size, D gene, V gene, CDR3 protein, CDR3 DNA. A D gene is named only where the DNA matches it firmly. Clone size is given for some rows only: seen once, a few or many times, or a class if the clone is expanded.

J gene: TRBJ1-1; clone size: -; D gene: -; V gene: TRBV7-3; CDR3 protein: CASSLAGGLQNTEAFF; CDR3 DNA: TGTGCCAGCAGCTTAGCCGGGGGGCTCCAGAACACTGAAGCTTTCTTT
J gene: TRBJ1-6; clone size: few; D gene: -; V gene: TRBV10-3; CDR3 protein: CAISDSGNNSPLHF; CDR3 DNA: TGTGCCATCAGTGACTCAGGGAATAATTCACCCCTCCACTTT
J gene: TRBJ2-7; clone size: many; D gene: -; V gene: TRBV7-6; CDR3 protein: CASSQTAFSYEQYF; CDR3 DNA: TGTGCCAGCAGTCAGACAGCATTCTCCTACGAGCAGTACTTC
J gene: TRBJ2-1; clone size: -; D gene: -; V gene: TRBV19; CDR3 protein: CASQGGSSYNEQFF; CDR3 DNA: TGTGCCAGCCAAGGGGGGAGCTCCTACAATGAGCAGTTCTTC
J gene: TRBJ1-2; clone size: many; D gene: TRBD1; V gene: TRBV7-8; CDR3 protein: CASSVDRGNYGYTF; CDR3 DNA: TGTGCCAGCAGCGTGGACAGGGGGAACTATGGCTACACCTTC
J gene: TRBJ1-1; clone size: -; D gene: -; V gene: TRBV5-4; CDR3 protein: CASSLVGRTNTEAFF; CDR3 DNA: TGTGCCAGCAGCTTGGTGGGCAGGACGAACACTGAAGCTTTCTTT
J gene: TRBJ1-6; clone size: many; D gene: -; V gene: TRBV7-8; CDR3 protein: CASSFSGNSPLHF; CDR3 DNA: TGTGCCAGCAGCTTTTCTGGTAATTCACCCCTCCACTTT
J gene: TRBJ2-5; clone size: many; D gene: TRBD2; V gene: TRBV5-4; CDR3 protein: CASSGPPTSGEETQYF; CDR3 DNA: TGTGCCAGCAGCGGACCCCCAACTAGCGGGGAAGAGACCCAGTACTTC
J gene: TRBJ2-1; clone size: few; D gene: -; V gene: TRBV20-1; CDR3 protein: CSARDPQGGKLDEQFF; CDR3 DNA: TGCAGTGCTAGAGATCCGCAGGGTGGGAAATTGGATGAGCAGTTCTTC
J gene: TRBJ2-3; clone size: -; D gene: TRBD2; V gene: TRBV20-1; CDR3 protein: CSAHPPGLAETDTQYF; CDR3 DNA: TGCAGTGCCCACCCCCCGGGACTAGCGGAAACAGATACGCAGTATTTT
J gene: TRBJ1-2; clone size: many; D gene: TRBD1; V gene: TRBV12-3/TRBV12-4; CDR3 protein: CASSQFYLRTGGDGYTF; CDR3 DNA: TGTGCCAGCAGCCAATTCTACCTTAGAACAGGGGGCGATGGCTACACCTTC
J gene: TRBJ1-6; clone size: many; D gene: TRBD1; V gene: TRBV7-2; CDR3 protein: CASSFRQGTSPLHF; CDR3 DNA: TGTGCCAGCAGCTTTAGACAGGGAACTTCACCCCTCCACTTT
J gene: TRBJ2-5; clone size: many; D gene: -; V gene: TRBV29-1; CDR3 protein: CSVEDRTAQETQYF; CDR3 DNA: TGCAGCGTTGAAGATCGGACAGCCCAAGAGACCCAGTACTTC
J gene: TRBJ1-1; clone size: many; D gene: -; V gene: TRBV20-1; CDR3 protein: CSAGRPGPHHTEAFF; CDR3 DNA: TGCAGTGCTGGTCGGCCGGGCCCCCACCACACTGAAGCTTTCTTT
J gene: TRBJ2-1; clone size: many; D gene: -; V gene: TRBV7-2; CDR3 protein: CASSLRGQEANEQFF; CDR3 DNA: TGTGCCAGCAGCTTAAGGGGCCAAGAGGCCAATGAGCAGTTCTTC
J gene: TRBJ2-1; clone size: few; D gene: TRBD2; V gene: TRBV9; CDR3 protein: CASSVGNVAGPEEQFF; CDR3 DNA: TGTGCCAGCAGCGTAGGGAATGTAGCGGGGCCTGAGGAGCAGTTCTTC
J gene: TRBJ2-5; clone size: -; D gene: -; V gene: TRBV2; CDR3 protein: CASRSVQSETQYF; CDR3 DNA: TGTGCCAGCCGCAGCGTACAATCAGAGACCCAGTACTTC
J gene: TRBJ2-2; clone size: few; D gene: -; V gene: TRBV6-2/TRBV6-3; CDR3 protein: CASSRSSGELFF; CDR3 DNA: TGTGCCAGCAGCCGAAGTTCCGGGGAGCTGTTTTTT
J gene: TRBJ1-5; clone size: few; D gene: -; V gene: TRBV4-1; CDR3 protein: CASSQGGGQPQHF; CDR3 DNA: TGCGCCAGCAGCCAAGGGGGTGGGCAGCCCCAGCATTTT
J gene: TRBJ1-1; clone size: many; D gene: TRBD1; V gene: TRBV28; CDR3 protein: CASSSTGAPTEAFF; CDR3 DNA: TGTGCCAGCAGTTCGACAGGGGCTCCCACTGAAGCTTTCTTT
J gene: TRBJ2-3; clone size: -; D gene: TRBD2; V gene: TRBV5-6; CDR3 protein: CASSPSGPSTDTQYF; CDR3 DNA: TGTGCCAGCAGCCCTAGCGGACCTAGCACAGATACGCAGTATTTT
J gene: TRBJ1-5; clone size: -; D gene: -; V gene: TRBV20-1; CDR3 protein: CSAASYSNQPQHF; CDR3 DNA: TGCAGTGCTGCCTCGTATAGCAATCAGCCCCAGCATTTT
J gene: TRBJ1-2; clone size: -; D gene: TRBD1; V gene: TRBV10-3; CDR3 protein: CAISVVGGDRIF; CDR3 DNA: TGTGCCATCAGTGTGGTCGGTGGGGACAGGATCTTC
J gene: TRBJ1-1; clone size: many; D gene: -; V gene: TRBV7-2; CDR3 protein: CASSLAGAAAFF; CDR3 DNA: TGTGCCAGCAGCTTAGCAGGGGCGGCGGCTTTCTTT
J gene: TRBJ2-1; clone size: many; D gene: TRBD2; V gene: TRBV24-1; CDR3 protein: CATTSGGYNEQFF; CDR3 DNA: TGTGCCACCACCAGCGGGGGATACAATGAGCAGTTCTTC
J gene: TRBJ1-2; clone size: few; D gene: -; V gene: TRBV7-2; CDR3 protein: CASSLDVNYGYTF; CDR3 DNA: TGTGCCAGCAGCTTAGACGTTAACTATGGCTACACCTTC
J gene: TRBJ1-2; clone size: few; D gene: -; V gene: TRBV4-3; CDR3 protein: CASSQGMFLRRVGGYTF; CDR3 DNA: TGCGCCAGCAGCCAGGGGATGTTCTTGCGGAGGGTGGGAGGCTACACCTTC
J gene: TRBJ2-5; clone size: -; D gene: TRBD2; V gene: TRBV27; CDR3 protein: CASSMRGRETQYF; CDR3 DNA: TGTGCCAGCAGTATGCGGGGGAGGGAGACCCAGTACTTC
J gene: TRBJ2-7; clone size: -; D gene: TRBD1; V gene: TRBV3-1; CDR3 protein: CASRRTGESYEQYF; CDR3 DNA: TGTGCCAGCAGACGGACAGGGGAGTCCTACGAGCAGTACTTC
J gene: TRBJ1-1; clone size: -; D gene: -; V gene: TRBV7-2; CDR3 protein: CASSRDPMNTEAFF; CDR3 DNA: TGTGCCAGCAGCAGGGACCCCATGAACACTGAAGCTTTCTTT
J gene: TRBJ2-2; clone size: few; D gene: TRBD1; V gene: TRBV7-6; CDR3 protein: CASSRTGGAHGELFF; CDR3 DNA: TGTGCCAGCAGCCGGACAGGGGGCGCCCACGGGGAGCTGTTTTTT
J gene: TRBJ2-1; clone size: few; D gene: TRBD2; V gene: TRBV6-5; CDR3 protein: CASSSSGGRYNEQFF; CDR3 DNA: TGTGCCAGCAGTTCCTCGGGGGGGAGGTACAATGAGCAGTTCTTC
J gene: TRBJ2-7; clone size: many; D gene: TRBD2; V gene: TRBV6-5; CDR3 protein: CASRTGLAAYYEQYF; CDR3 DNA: TGTGCCAGCAGAACGGGACTAGCGGCTTACTACGAGCAGTACTTC
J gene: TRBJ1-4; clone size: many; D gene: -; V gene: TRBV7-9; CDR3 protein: CASSPGTQAGEKLFF; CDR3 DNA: TGTGCCAGCAGCCCAGGGACGCAGGCGGGTGAAAAACTGTTTTTT
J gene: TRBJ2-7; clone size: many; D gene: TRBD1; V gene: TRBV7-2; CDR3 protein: CASSLRSGGDEQYF; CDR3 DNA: TGTGCCAGCAGCCTCCGGTCAGGGGGAGACGAGCAGTACTTC
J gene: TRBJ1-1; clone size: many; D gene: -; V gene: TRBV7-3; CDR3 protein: CASSLNFFSEAFF; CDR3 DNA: TGTGCCAGCAGCTTAAATTTCTTCAGTGAAGCTTTCTTT
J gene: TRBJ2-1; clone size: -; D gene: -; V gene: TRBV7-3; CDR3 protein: CASSLMGYKRDNEQFF; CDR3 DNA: TGTGCCAGCAGCTTAATGGGTTATAAGAGGGACAATGAGCAGTTCTTC
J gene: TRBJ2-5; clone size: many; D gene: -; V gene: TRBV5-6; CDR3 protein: CASSLAGYSDQYF; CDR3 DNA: TGTGCCAGCAGCTTGGCAGGCTACTCGGACCAGTACTTC
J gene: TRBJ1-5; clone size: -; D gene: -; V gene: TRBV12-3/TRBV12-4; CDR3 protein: CASSLGGFDSQPQHF; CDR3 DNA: TGTGCCAGCAGTTTAGGGGGGTTCGACAGTCAGCCCCAGCATTTT
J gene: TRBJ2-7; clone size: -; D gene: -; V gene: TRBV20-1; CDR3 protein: CSARGDVSSYEQYF; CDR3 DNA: TGCAGTGCTAGAGGAGACGTGAGCTCCTACGAGCAGTACTTC
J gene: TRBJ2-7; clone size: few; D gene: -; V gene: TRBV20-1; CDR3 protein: CSAPPGRDHEQYF; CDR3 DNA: TGCAGTGCTCCCCCCGGCAGGGACCACGAGCAGTACTTC
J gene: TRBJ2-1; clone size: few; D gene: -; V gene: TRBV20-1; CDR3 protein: CSAMLPGQNEQFF; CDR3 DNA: TGCAGTGCTATGCTACCAGGACAGAATGAGCAGTTCTTC
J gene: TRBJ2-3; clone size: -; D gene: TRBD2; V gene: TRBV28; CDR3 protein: CASSLASGGVDTQYF; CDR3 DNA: TGTGCCAGCAGTTTGGCCAGCGGGGGAGTAGATACGCAGTATTTT
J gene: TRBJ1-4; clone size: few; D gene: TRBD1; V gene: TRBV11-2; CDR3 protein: CASSPWTGGEKLFF; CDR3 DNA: TGTGCCAGCAGCCCTTGGACAGGTGGTGAAAAACTGTTTTTT
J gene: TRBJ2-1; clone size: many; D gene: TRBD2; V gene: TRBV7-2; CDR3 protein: CASSQRLAGVWQFF; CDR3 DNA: TGTGCCAGCAGCCAGAGACTAGCGGGGGTATGGCAGTTCTTC
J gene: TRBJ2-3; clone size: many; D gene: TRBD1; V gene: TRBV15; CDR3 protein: CATSREQGALGTDTQYF; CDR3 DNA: TGTGCCACCAGCAGAGAACAGGGGGCGTTGGGCACAGATACGCAGTATTTT
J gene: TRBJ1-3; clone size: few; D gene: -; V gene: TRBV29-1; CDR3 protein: CSVERGNTIYF; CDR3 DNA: TGCAGCGTTGAACGAGGGAACACCATATATTTT